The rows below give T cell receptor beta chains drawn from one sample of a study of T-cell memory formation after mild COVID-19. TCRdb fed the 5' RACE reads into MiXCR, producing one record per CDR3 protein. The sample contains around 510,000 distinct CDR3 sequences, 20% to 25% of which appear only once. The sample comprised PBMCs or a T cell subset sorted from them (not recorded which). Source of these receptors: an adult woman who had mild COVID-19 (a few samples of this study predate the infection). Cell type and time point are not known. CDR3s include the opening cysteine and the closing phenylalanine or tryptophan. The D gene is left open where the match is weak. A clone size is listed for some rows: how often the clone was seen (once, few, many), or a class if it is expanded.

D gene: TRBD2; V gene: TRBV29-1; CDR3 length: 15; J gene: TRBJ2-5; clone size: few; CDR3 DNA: TGCAGCGTTGAAGAGACTAGCGGGGGCGGGGAGACCCAGTACTTC; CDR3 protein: CSVEETSGGGETQYF
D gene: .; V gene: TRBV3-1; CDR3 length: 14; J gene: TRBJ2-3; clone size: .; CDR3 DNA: TGTGCCAGCAGCCAGGGAACCCTGCTAGATACGCAGTATTTT; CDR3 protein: CASSQGTLLDTQYF
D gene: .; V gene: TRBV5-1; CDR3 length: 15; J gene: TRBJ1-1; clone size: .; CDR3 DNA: TGCGCCAGCACGGAGAGGGGAGGATATGCCACTGAAGCTTTCTTT; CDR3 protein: CASTERGGYATEAFF
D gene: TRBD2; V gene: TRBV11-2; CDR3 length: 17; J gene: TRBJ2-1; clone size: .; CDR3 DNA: TGTGCCAGCAGCTTCCCGCGGGGGGGCAAGTGGACGAATGAGCAGTTCTTC; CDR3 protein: CASSFPRGGKWTNEQFF
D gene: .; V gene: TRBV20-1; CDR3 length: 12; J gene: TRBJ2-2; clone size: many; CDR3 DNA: TGCAGTGCCCTCGCCGACACCGGGGAGCTGTTTTTT; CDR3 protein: CSALADTGELFF
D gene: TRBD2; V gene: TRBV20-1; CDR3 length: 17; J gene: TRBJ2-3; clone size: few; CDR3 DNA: TGCAGTGCTAGAGATCCTAGCGGGGGCTCCCGCACAGATACGCAGTATTTT; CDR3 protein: CSARDPSGGSRTDTQYF
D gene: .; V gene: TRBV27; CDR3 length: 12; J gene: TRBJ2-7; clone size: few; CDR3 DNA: TGTGCCAGCAGCCCCGGGACGATCGAGCAGTACTTC; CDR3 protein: CASSPGTIEQYF
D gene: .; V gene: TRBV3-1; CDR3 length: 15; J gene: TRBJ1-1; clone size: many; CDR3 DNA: TGTGCCAGCAGCCAAGGAACCCTTATGAACACTGAAGCTTTCTTT; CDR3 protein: CASSQGTLMNTEAFF
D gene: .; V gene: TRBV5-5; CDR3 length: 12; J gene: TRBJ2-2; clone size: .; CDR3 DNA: TGTGCCAGCAGCTTGTATATCGGGGAGCTGTTTTTT; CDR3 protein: CASSLYIGELFF
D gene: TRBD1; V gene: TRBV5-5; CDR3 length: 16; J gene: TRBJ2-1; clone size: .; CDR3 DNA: TGTGCCAGCAGCTTGGGTACGGGACAGTCATACAATGAGCAGTTCTTC; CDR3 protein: CASSLGTGQSYNEQFF
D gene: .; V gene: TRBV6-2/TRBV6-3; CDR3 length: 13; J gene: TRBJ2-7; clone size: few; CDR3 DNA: TGTGCCAGCAGTTTAACGGGAGTTTACGAGCAGTACTTC; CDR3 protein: CASSLTGVYEQYF
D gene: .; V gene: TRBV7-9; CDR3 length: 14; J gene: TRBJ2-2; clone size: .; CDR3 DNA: TGTGCCAGCAGCCTTACACATAACACCGGGGAGCTGTTTTTT; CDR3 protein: CASSLTHNTGELFF
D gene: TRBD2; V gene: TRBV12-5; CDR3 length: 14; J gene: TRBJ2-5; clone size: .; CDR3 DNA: TGTGCTAGTGGGATCGGGACTAGTGATGAGACCCAGTACTTC; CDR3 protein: CASGIGTSDETQYF
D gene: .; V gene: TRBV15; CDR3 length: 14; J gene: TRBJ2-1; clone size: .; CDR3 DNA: TGTGCCACCAGCAGTCGTTCGCCGCCCAATGAGCAGTTCTTC; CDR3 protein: CATSSRSPPNEQFF
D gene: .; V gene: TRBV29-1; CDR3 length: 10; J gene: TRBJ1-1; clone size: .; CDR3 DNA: TGCAGCGTCCAGTACACTGAAGCTTTCTTT; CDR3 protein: CSVQYTEAFF
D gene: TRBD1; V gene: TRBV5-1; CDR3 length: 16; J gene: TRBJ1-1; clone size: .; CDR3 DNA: TGCGCCAGCAGCAGCACAGAGGGACAGATGAACACTGAAGCTTTCTTT; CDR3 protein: CASSSTEGQMNTEAFF
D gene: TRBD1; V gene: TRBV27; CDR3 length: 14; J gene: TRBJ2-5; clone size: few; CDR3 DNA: TGTGCCAGCAGGGGATCCGGGACAGCTGAGACCCAGTACTTC; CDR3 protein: CASRGSGTAETQYF
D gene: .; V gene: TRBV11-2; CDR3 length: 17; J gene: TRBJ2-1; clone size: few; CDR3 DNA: TGTGCCAGCAGCCTTTATCTAAGTAGCTCCTCCTACAATGAGCAGTTCTTC; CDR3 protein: CASSLYLSSSSYNEQFF
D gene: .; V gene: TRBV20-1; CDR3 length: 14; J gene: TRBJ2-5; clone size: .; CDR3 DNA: TGCAGTGCTAGAGTAAGGAGACAGCAAGAGACCCAGTACTTC; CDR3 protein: CSARVRRQQETQYF
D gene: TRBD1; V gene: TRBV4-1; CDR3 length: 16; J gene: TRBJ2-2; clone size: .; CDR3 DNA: TGCGCCAGCAGCCATGAACCGGGACAGACCACCGGGGAGCTGTTTTTT; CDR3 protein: CASSHEPGQTTGELFF
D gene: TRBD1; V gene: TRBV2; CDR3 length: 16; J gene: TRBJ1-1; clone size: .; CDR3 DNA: TGTGCCAGCAGTGAAGGTTACGGACAGGGGTTCACTGAAGCTTTCTTT; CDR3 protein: CASSEGYGQGFTEAFF
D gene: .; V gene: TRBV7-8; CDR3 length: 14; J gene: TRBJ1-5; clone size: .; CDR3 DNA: TGTGCCAGCAGCTCGAGAGCGCTCGATCAGCCCCAGCATTTT; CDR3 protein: CASSSRALDQPQHF
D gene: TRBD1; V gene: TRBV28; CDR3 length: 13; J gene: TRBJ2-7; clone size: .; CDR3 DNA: TGTGCCAGCACGACAGGGGGCTCCTACGAGCAGTACTTC; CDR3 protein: CASTTGGSYEQYF
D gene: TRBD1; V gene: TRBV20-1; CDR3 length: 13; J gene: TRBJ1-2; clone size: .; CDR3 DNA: TGCAGTGCTAGCCGGGACAGACCCTATGGCTACACCTTC; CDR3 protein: CSASRDRPYGYTF
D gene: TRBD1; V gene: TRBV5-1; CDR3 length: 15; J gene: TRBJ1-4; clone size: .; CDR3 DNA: TGCGCCAGCAGCTTGGTGACAGGGGGTAATGAAAAACTGTTTTTT; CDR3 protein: CASSLVTGGNEKLFF
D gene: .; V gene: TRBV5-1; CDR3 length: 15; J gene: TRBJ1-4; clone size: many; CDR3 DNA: TGCGCCAGCAGCTTACAGGGTGCAACTAATGAAAAACTGTTTTTT; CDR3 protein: CASSLQGATNEKLFF
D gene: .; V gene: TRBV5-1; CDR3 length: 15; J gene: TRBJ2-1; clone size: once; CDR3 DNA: TGCGCCAGCAGCCGGGGGAGAGGAATAGACAATGAGCAGTTCTTC; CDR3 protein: CASSRGRGIDNEQFF
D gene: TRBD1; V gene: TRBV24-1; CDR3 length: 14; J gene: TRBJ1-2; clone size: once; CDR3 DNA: TGTGCCACCAGTGACCAAGGGACAGATGTTGGCTACACCTTC; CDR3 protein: CATSDQGTDVGYTF
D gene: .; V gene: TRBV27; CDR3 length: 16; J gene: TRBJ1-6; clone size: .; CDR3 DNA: TGTGCCAGCAGTGGCAGTGGTGGGCCCAAGGTTTCACCCCTCCACTTT; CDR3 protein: CASSGSGGPKVSPLHF
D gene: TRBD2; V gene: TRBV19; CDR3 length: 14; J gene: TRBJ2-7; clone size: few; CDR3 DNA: TGTGCCAGTAGTAAGTTAGCGGGGACCTACGAGCAGTACTTC; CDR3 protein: CASSKLAGTYEQYF
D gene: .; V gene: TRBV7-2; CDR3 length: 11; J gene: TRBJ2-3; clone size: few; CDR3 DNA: TGTGCCAGCACCCAACGAGATACGCAGTATTTT; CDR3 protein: CASTQRDTQYF
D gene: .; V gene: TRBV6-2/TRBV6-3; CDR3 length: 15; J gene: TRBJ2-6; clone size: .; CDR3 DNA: TGTGCCAGCGGCAACAGGGGAGGAGGGGCCAACGTCCTGACTTTC; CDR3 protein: CASGNRGGGANVLTF
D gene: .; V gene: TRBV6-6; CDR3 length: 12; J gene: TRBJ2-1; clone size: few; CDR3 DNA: TGTGCCAGCACGCGGGACCCGGGGGAGCAGTTCTTC; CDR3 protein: CASTRDPGEQFF